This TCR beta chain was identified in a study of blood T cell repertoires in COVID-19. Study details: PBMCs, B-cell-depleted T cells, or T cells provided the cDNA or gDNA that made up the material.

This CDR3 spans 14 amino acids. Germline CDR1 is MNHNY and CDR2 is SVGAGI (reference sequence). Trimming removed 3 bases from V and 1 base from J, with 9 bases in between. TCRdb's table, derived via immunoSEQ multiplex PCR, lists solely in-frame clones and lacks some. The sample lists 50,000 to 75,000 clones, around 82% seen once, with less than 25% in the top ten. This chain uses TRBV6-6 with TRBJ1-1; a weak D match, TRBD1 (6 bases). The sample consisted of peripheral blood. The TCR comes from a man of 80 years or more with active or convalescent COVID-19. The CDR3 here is CASSYGTKNTEAFF. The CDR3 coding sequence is TGTGCCAGCAGTTATGGGACAAAGAACACTGAAGCTTTCTTT.